A selection of T cell receptor beta chains follows, all from one sample in a study of beta chain features in type 1 diabetes. Assay: immunoSEQ multiplex PCR; the TCRdb copy retains only in-frame clones and omits some. This table has fewer than 350,000 clones, 8% appearing once. The sequenced sample was central memory CD4+ T cells from blood. These receptors all stem from a woman between 18 and 29 years old in good health. CDR3s include the opening cysteine and the closing phenylalanine or tryptophan. A D gene is named only where the DNA matches it firmly. Size is omitted from some rows. Given values are once, few, many or a class for expanded clones.

clone_size j_call d_call v_call cdr3_nt cdr3_aa
NA TRBJ1-2 TRBD1 TRBV4-3 TGCGCCAGCAGCCAAGATTTGGGACAGGGAAGGTCAGGCTACACCTTC CASSQDLGQGRSGYTF
few TRBJ2-5 NA TRBV18 TGTGCCAGCTCACCACGGGGCCGAGGACCCCAAGAGACCCAGTACTTC CASSPRGRGPQETQYF
few TRBJ2-3 NA TRBV27 TGTGCCACCTCTTTCCGGAGGGGCAAGAGCACAGATACGCAGTATTTT CATSFRRGKSTDTQYF
many TRBJ1-4 NA TRBV2 TGTGCCAGCTCCGTAGGGCGGAGTAATGAAAAACTGTTTTTT CASSVGRSNEKLFF
NA TRBJ2-3 NA TRBV4-2 TGTGCCAGCAGCCAAGGTCCGGCGGGTTCTAGCACAGATACGCAGTATTTT CASSQGPAGSSTDTQYF
few TRBJ2-5 NA TRBV14 TGTGCCAGCAGCCAAGCAGGGACTCCCACCCAGTACTTC CASSQAGTPTQYF
few TRBJ2-7 TRBD1 TRBV4-3 TGCGCCAGCAGCCAGAGACAGGGGGCGACCTACGAGCAGTACTTC CASSQRQGATYEQYF
few TRBJ2-7 TRBD1 TRBV29-1 TGCAGCGTAAGGACAGGGTCCTACGAGCAGTACTTC CSVRTGSYEQYF
NA TRBJ1-3 TRBD1 TRBV9 TGTGCCAGCAGCTACAGGACAGGCCCTGGAAACACCATATATTTT CASSYRTGPGNTIYF
few TRBJ2-7 NA TRBV5-6 TGTGCCAGCAGCTTGGTAGGGGGTTCCTACGAGCAGTACTTC CASSLVGGSYEQYF
few TRBJ2-1 TRBD2 TRBV5-1 TGCGCCAGCAGCTCTCGGACTAGCGGGGGGTTTTATGAGCAGTTCTTC CASSSRTSGGFYEQFF
many TRBJ1-1 NA TRBV4-2 TGTGCCAGCGGACAGCCGAACACTGAAGCTTTCTTT CASGQPNTEAFF
NA TRBJ2-7 TRBD1 TRBV30 TGTGCCTGGAGATTGGGACAGGGACTCCTCTACGAGCAGTACTTC CAWRLGQGLLYEQYF
many TRBJ1-2 NA TRBV29-1 TGCAGCGTCGGTAGTGGGGCTAACTATGGCTACACCTTC CSVGSGANYGYTF
few TRBJ1-1 NA TRBV6-5 TGTGCCAGCAGTTATGAGGTGAACACTGAAGCTTTCTTT CASSYEVNTEAFF
few TRBJ1-1 NA TRBV7-2 TGTGCCAGCAGTGTGAGGGGGGCGGACACTGAAGCTTTCTTT CASSVRGADTEAFF
NA TRBJ2-1 NA TRBV25-1 TGTGCCAGCAGTGAACGGAACCACCGATACAATGAGCAGTTCTTC CASSERNHRYNEQFF
NA TRBJ1-2 NA TRBV19 TGTGCCAGTGCCCCGTGGGCAGACTATGGCTACACCTTC CASAPWADYGYTF
few TRBJ2-5 NA TRBV4-3 TGCGCCAGCAGCCAGTCTCGGGAGACCCAGTACTTC CASSQSRETQYF
many TRBJ1-1 NA TRBV29-1 TGCAGCGTTGTTCACACTGAAGCTTTCTTT CSVVHTEAFF
once TRBJ1-2 NA TRBV28 TGTGCCAGCAGTTTGGTCGCCCGTAACATCTATGGCTACACCTTC CASSLVARNIYGYTF
NA TRBJ1-2 TRBD1 TRBV4-3 TGCGCCAGCAGCCGATTACAGGGGCATGGCTACACCTTC CASSRLQGHGYTF
few TRBJ1-2 NA TRBV14 TGTGCCAGCAGCCCCCGGGGGCCTAACTATGGCTACACCTTC CASSPRGPNYGYTF
few TRBJ1-1 TRBD1 TRBV19 TGTGCCAGTAGTAGCCCGGACAGGGAAACTGAAGCTTTCTTT CASSSPDRETEAFF
NA TRBJ2-5 NA TRBV2 TGTGCCAGCAGTGAAATGGCGGGGAGACCGGCCCAAGAGACCCAGTACTTC CASSEMAGRPAQETQYF
NA TRBJ2-6 TRBD1 TRBV28 TGTGCCAGCAGTTTGACAGGGGCGGTCTCTGGGGCCAACGTCCTGACTTTC CASSLTGAVSGANVLTF
few TRBJ1-2 NA TRBV18 TGTGCCAGCTCACGACAGGATGGCTACACCTTC CASSRQDGYTF
few TRBJ2-2 TRBD1 TRBV7-3 TGTGCCAGCAGCGTCCCGGGACAGGGGCCCGGGGAGCTGTTTTTT CASSVPGQGPGELFF
NA TRBJ2-7 NA TRBV11-3 TGTGCCAGCAGCTTGGGGGGAACCTACGAGCAGTACTTC CASSLGGTYEQYF
NA TRBJ2-7 TRBD1 TRBV5-1 TGCGCCAGCAGCGGAGGGACAGGGGGATTGTACGAGCAGTACTTC CASSGGTGGLYEQYF
few TRBJ1-1 NA TRBV7-9 TGTGCCAGCAGCTCCCGAGGAGGGGCTCTGGACACTGAAGCTTTCTTT CASSSRGGALDTEAFF
NA TRBJ1-5 NA TRBV10-3 TGTGCCATAAGGGGGTATAGCAATCAGCCCCAGCATTTT CAIRGYSNQPQHF
NA TRBJ2-5 TRBD1 TRBV19 TGTGCCAGTAGTACGACGGACAGGGGGAGAGAGACCCAGTACTTC CASSTTDRGRETQYF
many TRBJ2-1 NA TRBV4-2 TGTGCCAGCAGCCGGGCAGGCGAACGAAATGAGCAGTTCTTC CASSRAGERNEQFF
few TRBJ2-1 NA TRBV11-2 TGTGCCAGCAGCGGCAGGGGTGGTACCTCCTACAATGAGCAGTTCTTC CASSGRGGTSYNEQFF
few TRBJ2-1 NA TRBV2 TGTGCCAGCAGTTTCCGCAATGAGCAGTTCTTC CASSFRNEQFF